One sample yielded the 7 T cell receptor beta chains listed below, sequenced in a study of T-cell reconstitution after alpha-beta-depleted transplantation in children. The TCRbeta library was prepared with unique molecular identifiers. TCRdb fed the PCR reads into MiXCR, producing one record per CDR3 protein. Altogether about 72,000 distinct CDR3 sequences are present, around 6.6% being singletons, with the ten largest covering approximately 2.4%. The source material was PBMCs from the stem cell graft donor, sampled from the stem cell graft. Source of these receptors: a human donor who donated a stem cell graft to a child with acute lymphoblastic leukemia.

Here the CDR3 DNA reads TGTGCCAGCAGCTTTGGGACAGGGGTCTTCGACGAGCAGTACTTC. Translated: CASSFGTGVFDEQYF. The chain links TRBV5-6 to TRBJ2-7, with 10 positions matching TRBD1. J gave up 5 bases and V 2 bases, and 7 bases lay outside the gene matches. This CDR3 has 15 residues. CDR1 and CDR2 (germline): SGHDT, YYEEEE.

This clonotype was recorded many times. This chain links TRBV29-1 with TRBJ2-1; D uncertain. Germline V lookup: CDR1 SQVTM, CDR2 ANQGSEA. Trimming shortened V by 4 bases and J by 0 bases, and 10 bases separated the two germline ends. The CDR3 extends over 14 amino acids. The CDR3: CSVAKANSYNEQFF. As DNA, the CDR3 is TGCAGCGTTGCTAAGGCTAACTCCTACAATGAGCAGTTCTTC.

This clonotype was counted many times. V is TRBV6-2 or TRBV6-3 and J is TRBJ1-5; 7 bases are shared with TRBD1. V was clipped by 8 bases and J by 4 bases; unmatched bases: 8. CDR3 size: 14 residues. In germline, CDR1 is MNHEY, CDR2 SVGEGT. The DNA of the CDR3 is TGTGCCAGCGGAGGGACAGCAATTAATCAGCCCCAGCATTTT. Protein sequence: CASGGTAINQPQHF.

V usage is TRBV5-4 and J usage is TRBJ2-6; 7 bases fit TRBD2. In germline, CDR1 is SGHNT, CDR2 YYREEE (reference sequence). J gave up 9 bases and V 0 bases, and 6 bases lay outside the gene matches. This CDR3 is built from 15 residues. This CDR3 is CASSLAGLRGNVLTF. The CDR3 DNA is TGTGCCAGCAGCTTGGCGGGACTAAGAGGCAACGTCCTGACTTTC. Using reference TRBV5-4 and TRBJ2-6 for the parts outside the CDR3, the full variable domain is ETGVTQSPTHLIKTRGQQVTLRCSSQSGHNTVSWYQQALGQGPQFIFQYYREEENGRGNFPPRFSGLQFPNYSSELNVNALELDDSALYLCASSLAGLRGNVLTFGAGSRLTVL.

This clonotype was seen ten or more times. The CDR3 DNA sequence: TGTGCCAGCAGCTTTGGCCGAGGGACCACCAATGAGCAGTTCTTC. Translated, it gives CASSFGRGTTNEQFF. V usage is TRBV7-9 and J usage is TRBJ2-1; tentatively, D is TRBD1 or TRBD2 (5 bases each). Trimming took off 3 bases at V and 6 bases at J, with 15 bases between the two ends. CDR3 length: 15 residues. Germline V gene sequence: CDR1 SEHNR, CDR2 FQNEAQ (reference sequence).

This clonotype was counted many times. The V and J genes are TRBV20-1 and TRBJ1-6; no firm D call. Trimming pared 4 bases from V and 4 bases from J, leaving 17 bases between. In germline, CDR1 is DFQATT, CDR2 SNEGSKA (reference sequence). The CDR3 contains 16 residues. CDR3 sequence (DNA): TGCAGTGCTACCGACAAAAAAGGTCCATATAATTCACCCCTCCACTTT. It codes for CSATDKKGPYNSPLHF.

This sequence joins TRBV7-9 and TRBJ2-7; maybe TRBD2 (5 bases). The CDR3 runs 13 residues. Germline V gene lookup returns CDR1 SEHNR and CDR2 FQNEAQ (reference sequence). Between the trimmed V and J ends, which lost 1 base and 7 bases, there was a span of 11 bases. The CDR3 coding sequence is TGTGCCAGCAGCTTAGTATCCCCGGGGGAGCAGTACTTC. It translates to CASSLVSPGEQYF.